The 20 T cell receptor beta chains below all came from one sample that was sequenced in a study of blood T cell repertoires in COVID-19. Some clones are missing from TCRdb's copy, which holds only in-frame ones; the method was immunoSEQ multiplex PCR. Of about 90,000 clones listed, 65% to 85% are singletons. Sequenced sample: peripheral blood. The receptors were sampled from a woman older than 75 with active or convalescent COVID-19.

This clone was seen a few times. The V and J genes are TRBV6-2 or TRBV6-3 and TRBJ2-1, with 10 positions matching TRBD2. V dropped 6 bases and J dropped 3; count of bases not matched to a gene: 5. The germline V gene encodes CDR1 MNHEY and CDR2 SVGEGT. The CDR3 is made up of 15 amino acids. CDR3 DNA sequence: TGTGCCAGCAGCGAGCGGGGGGGAATCTACAATGAGCAGTTCTTC. Protein sequence: CASSERGGIYNEQFF.

This chain uses TRBV2 with TRBJ2-1; no clear D gene. Looked up from germline, CDR1 is SNHLY and CDR2 is FYNNEI. With 6 bases removed from V and 6 bases from J, the gap between germline ends came to 15 bases. CDR3 length: 14 residues. This CDR3 reads CASRTEYATNEQFF. Here the CDR3 DNA reads TGTGCCAGCAGGACGGAGTACGCCACCAATGAGCAGTTCTTC.

The chain couples TRBV5-5 to TRBJ1-3; D is perhaps TRBD1 (6 bases). From germline, CDR1 is SGHKS and CDR2 YYEKEE (reference sequence). Deletions cut 0 bases from V and 2 bases from J, with 12 bases between. The CDR3 length is 16 residues. The CDR3 region has the DNA TGTGCCAGCAGCTTGGTTGGGGGCAGAACTGGAAACACCATATATTTT. Its protein product is CASSLVGGRTGNTIYF.

The chain employs TRBV7-9 and TRBJ1-5; D perhaps matches TRBD1 (6 bases). This CDR3 spans 14 amino acids. V lost 5 bases, J lost 4 bases, and 12 bases lay in between. CDR1 is SEHNR, CDR2 FQNEAQ, per germline (reference sequence). DNA of the CDR3: TGTGCCAGCAGCCGTACTGACAGGAATCAGCCCCAGCATTTT. It translates to CASSRTDRNQPQHF.

In its sample, this clone was seen a few times. This chain links TRBV2 with TRBJ2-1, with TRBD2 matching over 7 bases. Germline loops: CDR1 SNHLY, CDR2 FYNNEI. V was clipped by 0 bases and J by 7 bases; unmatched bases: 9. The CDR3 spans 16 residues. The CDR3 nucleotides read TGTGCCAGCAGTGAAGCGCTTCTGGCCGGGGGGAATGAGCAGTTCTTC. Amino acid sequence: CASSEALLAGGNEQFF. The full variable domain, in which reference TRBV2 and TRBJ2-1 provide the parts outside the CDR3, is EPEVTQTPSHQVTQMGQEVILRCVPISNHLYFYWYRQILGQKVEFLVSFYNNEISEKSEIFDDQFSVERPDGSNFTLKIRSTKLEDSAMYFCASSEALLAGGNEQFFGPGTRLTVL.

This chain links TRBV7-3 with TRBJ1-1, with 7 bases matching TRBD1. This CDR3 has 15 residues. The V gene's germline CDR1 is SGHTA and CDR2 FQGTGA. J gave up 8 bases and V 1 base, and 10 bases lay outside the gene matches. The CDR3 region has the DNA TGTGCCAGCAGCTTAAACGGGGCCAGGGGGAACGAAGCTTTCTTT. Its translation is CASSLNGARGNEAFF.

This chain connects TRBV7-9 to TRBJ1-2; D not certain. This CDR3 contains 14 residues. Germline CDR1 reads SEHNR; CDR2 reads FQNEAQ (reference sequence). Trimming stripped 3 bases from V and 4 bases from J, with 12 bases between. DNA for the CDR3: TGTGCCAGCAGCTTCGGGTTCCCTAGCTATGGCTACACCTTC. Its translation is CASSFGFPSYGYTF.

The chain has TRBV5-1 and TRBJ2-7, with a tentative D call TRBD1 (6 bases). Trimming stripped 3 bases from V and 2 bases from J, with 15 bases between. CDR1 and CDR2 from the germline V gene are SGHRS and YFSETQ. CDR3 length equals 15 residues. The CDR3 here is CASSSPGTLTYEQYF. The DNA for the CDR3 is TGCGCCAGCAGCTCTCCCGGGACACTCACCTACGAGCAGTACTTC.

V and J are TRBV6-2 or TRBV6-3 and TRBJ2-2; 7 bases fit TRBD1. Trimming took 6 bases from V and 0 from J; bases not matched to a gene: 7. This CDR3 region has 16 residues. Germline V lookup: CDR1 MNHEY, CDR2 SVGEGT. CDR3 bases: TGTGCCAGCAGCAAGACCGGGACAGCGAACACCGGGGAGCTGTTTTTT. As protein: CASSKTGTANTGELFF.

This sequence joins TRBV9 and TRBJ2-3; 10 nucleotides agree with TRBD2. The CDR3 covers 16 residues. J was trimmed by 4 bases and V by 4 bases; bases with no gene match: 9. CDR1 and CDR2 from the germline V gene are SGDLS and YYNGEE. The DNA of the CDR3 is TGTGCCAGCAGCCCCGAACTAGCGGGAAGGGCAGATACGCAGTATTTT. Protein: CASSPELAGRADTQYF.

CDR3 residues: CASSDQRGPYNEQFF. Here the CDR3 DNA reads TGTGCCAGCTCAGATCAGCGGGGGCCTTACAATGAGCAGTTCTTC. The chain uses TRBV18 and TRBJ2-1, with 8 positions matching TRBD2. The CDR3 consists of 15 residues. The V gene end was trimmed by 5 bases and the J gene end by 4 bases; junction bases not matched to a gene: 7. Germline CDR1 KGHSH, CDR2 LQKENI.

The chain couples TRBV9 to TRBJ1-1; D gene ambiguous. The CDR3 is 14 amino acids. Germline assignment: CDR1 SGDLS and CDR2 YYNGEE. V was pared by 0 bases and J by 7 bases, with 13 bases between. This CDR3 reads CASSVGLGGSEAFF. CDR3 bases: TGTGCCAGCAGCGTAGGCCTGGGAGGGAGTGAAGCTTTCTTT. The full variable domain, completed using reference TRBV9 and TRBJ1-1, is DSGVTQTPKHLITATGQRVTLRCSPRSGDLSVYWYQQSLDQGLQFLIQYYNGEERAKGNILERFSAQQFPDLHSELNLSSLELGDSALYFCASSVGLGGSEAFFGQGTRLTVV.

This clone has just one count. The J gene is TRBJ2-3, the V gene TRBV2; 12 nucleotides agree with TRBD2. Germline CDR1 reads SNHLY; CDR2 reads FYNNEI. This CDR3 spans 16 amino acids. V shed 7 bases, J shed 5 bases, and the junction held 10 bases outside the gene matches. In DNA form, the CDR3 reads TGTGCCAGCAAGCTTGGGACTAGCGGGCTCGGAGATACGCAGTATTTT. Protein sequence: CASKLGTSGLGDTQYF.

The chain carries TRBV27 and TRBJ2-1, with 10 bases aligning to TRBD2. The V gene end was trimmed by 8 bases and the J gene end by 4 bases; junction bases not matched to a gene: 8. Germline V gene sequence: CDR1 MNHEY, CDR2 SMNVEV (reference sequence). The length of the CDR3 is 15 residues. The CDR3 is CASGAGGLSYNEQFF. DNA of the CDR3: TGTGCCAGCGGAGCGGGAGGGTTGTCATACAATGAGCAGTTCTTC.

This rearrangement joins TRBV29-1 to TRBJ1-4; perhaps TRBD1 as D (6 bases). This CDR3 comprises 12 residues. Trimming removed 5 bases at V and 6 bases at J, with 10 bases between. Germline CDR1 SQVTM, CDR2 ANQGSEA. CDR3: CSVLAGDEKLFF. As DNA, the CDR3 is TGCAGCGTTTTGGCAGGGGATGAAAAACTGTTTTTT.

The rearrangement joins TRBV6-7 to TRBJ2-7; TRBD2 agrees at 13 bases. Being an ORF, TRBV6-7 has a function that is uncertain. The ends lost 6 bases at V and 4 bases at J; junction bases unmatched: 6. This CDR3 is built from 15 residues. The CDR3 spells CASRLAGGPLYEQYF. The CDR3 nucleotides are TGTGCCAGCAGACTAGCGGGAGGGCCTCTATACGAGCAGTACTTC.

Only a few counts were recorded for this clone. This chain connects TRBV28 to TRBJ2-7; 8 bases line up with TRBD1. There are 15 residues in the CDR3. V lost 4 bases, J lost 6 bases, and 11 bases stayed unmatched. Germline CDR1 is MDHEN and CDR2 is SYDVKM. The CDR3 DNA reads TGTGCCAGCAGTTCGGACAGGGAACTCCCCGGCGAGCAGTACTTC. Translation gives CASSSDRELPGEQYF.

The chain recombines TRBV10-3 with TRBJ1-1; the D is unclear. The germline CDR1 and CDR2 sequences are ENHRY and SYGVKD. The CDR3 extends over 15 amino acids. V gave up 2 bases and J gave up 0 bases, with 10 bases separating them. The CDR3 DNA sequence: TGTGCCATCAGTGAGGGGCCGGTTATGAACACTGAAGCTTTCTTT. Amino acid sequence: CAISEGPVMNTEAFF.

This clone occurred once. The chain carries TRBV5-4 and TRBJ2-1, with 8 bases fitting TRBD1. Per germline, CDR1 SGHNT and CDR2 YYREEE (reference sequence). The CDR3 length is 16 residues. V lost 4 bases, J lost 3 bases, and 9 bases stayed unmatched. The CDR3 nucleotides are TGTGCCAGCAGCCGCCCGGGACAGGATTACTACAATGAGCAGTTCTTC. It translates to CASSRPGQDYYNEQFF. The complete variable domain, with remaining parts taken from reference TRBV5-4 and TRBJ2-1, reads ETGVTQSPTHLIKTRGQQVTLRCSSQSGHNTVSWYQQALGQGPQFIFQYYREEENGRGNFPPRFSGLQFPNYSSELNVNALELDDSALYLCASSRPGQDYYNEQFFGPGTRLTVL.

By sample share, this clone is medium-sized. The V and J genes are TRBV4-1 and TRBJ1-4; D is undetermined. Trimming cost V 0 bases and J 0 bases, with 8 bases left between them. This CDR3 is built from 16 residues. Germline V gives CDR1 MGHRA, CDR2 YSYEKL. The DNA of the CDR3 is TGCGCCAGCAGCCAAGATTCCGGTGCAACTAATGAAAAACTGTTTTTT. Translating gives CASSQDSGATNEKLFF.